One and the same sample provided the 11 T cell receptor beta chains below, sequenced in a study of blood T cell repertoires in COVID-19. The assay was immunoSEQ multiplex PCR, and TCRdb's table has in-frame clones only and misses some. The sample consists of roughly 190,000 clones, 80% to 90% of them appearing once. Material: peripheral blood. These receptors originate from a woman in her 70s with active or convalescent COVID-19.

The chain is built from TRBV4-1 and TRBJ1-5; D is undetermined. V was clipped by 0 bases and J by 4 bases, with 13 bases between them. From germline, CDR1 is MGHRA and CDR2 YSYEKL. The CDR3 extends over 16 amino acids. For the CDR3, the DNA is TGCGCCAGCAGCCAAGAACCAGGCCATTTAAATCAGCCCCAGCATTTT. Amino acid sequence: CASSQEPGHLNQPQHF.

The chain recombines TRBV9 with TRBJ2-3, with 8 nucleotides matching TRBD2. Per germline, CDR1 SGDLS and CDR2 YYNGEE. The CDR3 loop spans 17 amino acids. The V segment lost 2 bases and the J segment 1 base; nucleotides outside the gene matches: 9. The CDR3 sequence is CASSVNPSGSRTDTQYF. Written as DNA, the CDR3 is TGTGCCAGCAGCGTGAATCCAAGCGGGAGCCGCACAGATACGCAGTATTTT.

This clone was counted a single time. V and J are TRBV4-2 and TRBJ2-3, with 13 bases identical to TRBD2. This CDR3 is built from 17 residues. CDR1 LGHNA and CDR2 YNFKEQ come from the germline V gene. Unmatched junction bases numbered 4, after V lost 4 bases and J lost 0 bases. The DNA of the CDR3 is TGTGCCAGCAGCCGGGGGACTAGCGGGACCAGCACAGATACGCAGTATTTT. Protein product: CASSRGTSGTSTDTQYF.

The chain is built from TRBV28 and TRBJ2-7; 9 nucleotides match TRBD1. V lost 6 bases to trimming and J lost 4 bases; unmatched junction nucleotides: 7. This CDR3 region has 14 residues. Germline V CDR1 and CDR2: MDHEN, SYDVKM. The DNA of the CDR3 is TGTGCCAGCAGGACCGGGACAGGGATATACGAGCAGTACTTC. This sequence encodes CASRTGTGIYEQYF.

This chain joins TRBV5-1 and TRBJ2-3; 13 bases fit TRBD2. There are 16 residues in the CDR3. Per the germline V gene, CDR1 is SGHRS and CDR2 is YFSETQ. With V trimmed by 4 bases and J by 1 base, 3 bases remained unmatched. CDR3 residues: CASSGGLAGRTDTQYF. The DNA for the CDR3 is TGCGCCAGCAGCGGGGGACTAGCGGGGCGCACAGATACGCAGTATTTT.

This sequence joins TRBV5-1 and TRBJ2-7, with D possibly being TRBD2 (5 bases). Germline CDR1 and CDR2: SGHRS and YFSETQ. This CDR3 spans 14 amino acids. Trimming cost V 4 bases and J 0 bases, with 11 bases left between them. The CDR3 loop is CASSPEGSSYEQYF. Here the CDR3 DNA reads TGCGCCAGCAGCCCGGAAGGGAGCTCCTACGAGCAGTACTTC.

The chain carries TRBV5-1 and TRBJ1-6; D remains unclear. V was clipped by 2 bases and J by 4 bases, with 7 bases between them. The length of the CDR3 is 14 residues. Germline CDR1 and CDR2: SGHRS and YFSETQ. Written as DNA, the CDR3 is TGCGCCAGCAGCTTAGGCGGGTATAATTCACCCCTCCACTTT. Residues: CASSLGGYNSPLHF.

V usage is TRBV2 and J usage is TRBJ2-1; 12 nucleotides agree with TRBD2. After removal of 6 bases from V and 8 bases from J, the junction contained 8 bases not matched to a gene. There are 15 residues in the CDR3. The germline CDR1 and CDR2 sequences are SNHLY and FYNNEI. The CDR3 loop is CASRETSGSTDEQFF. The CDR3 nucleotides are TGTGCCAGCAGGGAGACTAGCGGGAGTACAGATGAGCAGTTCTTC.

The rearrangement joins TRBV19 to TRBJ1-1; 8 nucleotides line up with TRBD1. This CDR3 contains 15 residues. V shed 4 bases and J 0 bases; nucleotides not matched to a gene: 4. Germline CDR1 and CDR2: LNHDA and SQIVND (reference sequence). The CDR3 loop is CASSTGGQVNTEAFF. CDR3 bases: TGTGCCAGTAGTACCGGGGGACAGGTGAACACTGAAGCTTTCTTT.

The rearrangement links TRBV7-2 to TRBJ2-1; 10 bases align to TRBD2. The junction had 12 bases not matched to a gene; V was cut back by 2 bases and J by 8 bases. Germline V gene data show CDR1 as SGHTA and CDR2 as FQGNSA. The CDR3 is 17 residues long. The CDR3 nucleotides are TGTGCCAGCAGCTTATATGTAACTAGCGGGAACCTCTATGAGCAGTTCTTC. Amino acid sequence: CASSLYVTSGNLYEQFF.

The genes are TRBV6-4 and TRBJ2-2; 9 bases align to TRBD2. This CDR3 contains 14 residues. With 9 bases clipped from V and 5 bases from J, the junction kept 7 bases outside the gene matches. The germline V gene encodes CDR1 MRHNA and CDR2 SNTAGT. The CDR3 sequence: CASSGSMSTGELFF. The CDR3 DNA sequence: TGTGCCAGTAGCGGGAGTATGAGTACCGGGGAGCTGTTTTTT.